The 17 T cell receptor beta chains in this list originate from one sample, sequenced in a study of persistence of HIV-infected CD4 T cells (dated by TCRdb to 2018 to 2021). According to the study, the label for this sample's treatment or condition signals: suppressive antiretroviral therapy. As a nonspecific positive control representing the CD4+ T cell repertoire, the cells were stimulated with anti-CD3/anti-CD28 magnetic beads. Sorting of responding CD4+ T cells was based on upregulation of both CD40 ligand and CD69. The immunoSEQ hsTCRB assay version 4, run in survey mode, was used to sequence TCRbeta repertoires from genomic DNA. TCRdb limited this immuneACCESS table to in-frame rearrangements with V and J called. A share of clones is missing; checked studies link under half to unresolved V genes, and the rest is unexplained. The sample table holds tens of thousands of clones, of which about 85% were seen once. 0.4% to 0.5% of the sample goes to the ten largest clones.

Which antigens these TCRs recognize remains unknown. The input for sequencing was CD4+ T cells sorted from PBMCs after roughly 18-hour stimulation, taken from a patient who received antiretroviral therapy. What the cell subset or site label conveys for this sample: CD40L+CD69+ CD4 T cells responding to anti-CD3/anti-CD28 beads, representing the overall repertoire. Every receptor here comes from an adult woman with HIV who was CMV-seropositive.

The chain carries TRBV7-9 and TRBJ1-3; D gene unclear. The CDR3 contains 15 residues. V lost 5 bases, J lost 4 bases, and 15 bases lay in between. Germline V gives CDR1 SEHNR, CDR2 FQNEAQ (reference sequence). The CDR3 region is CASSPLYEPGNTIYF. The CDR3 DNA sequence: TGTGCCAGCAGCCCCCTTTACGAACCCGGAAACACCATATATTTT.

This sequence joins TRBV2 and TRBJ1-2, with D uncertain. V gave up 5 bases and J gave up 6 bases, with 13 bases separating them. The germline V gene has CDR1 SNHLY and CDR2 FYNNEI. There are 13 residues in the CDR3. This CDR3 is CASSSGVFDGYTF. In DNA, the CDR3 is TGTGCCAGCAGTAGCGGAGTGTTCGATGGCTACACCTTC.

The CDR3 bases are TGTGCCAGCAGCCGAAAAACTCCACAGCCAACTAATGAAAAACTGTTTTTT. Its protein is CASSRKTPQPTNEKLFF. This sequence joins TRBV3-1 (or the pseudogene TRBV3-2) and TRBJ1-4; D call uncertain. Germline lookup yields CDR1 LGHDT and CDR2 YNNKEL (reference sequence). The V and J ends lost 4 bases and 0 bases respectively, with 15 bases between them. This CDR3 region has 17 residues.

The rearrangement joins TRBV28 to TRBJ1-2; no firm D call. This CDR3 spans 15 amino acids. Germline V gene lookup returns CDR1 MDHEN and CDR2 SYDVKM. V was clipped by 5 bases and J by 0 bases, with 13 bases between them. The CDR3 coding sequence is TGTGCCAGCAGTGACACAGAGCCCGCTAACTATGGCTACACCTTC. Encoded protein: CASSDTEPANYGYTF.

The chain joins TRBV9 to TRBJ2-1; the match to TRBD2 covers 9 bases. With V trimmed by 2 bases and J by 1 base, 1 base remained unmatched. Germline V gene lookup returns CDR1 SGDLS and CDR2 YYNGEE. The CDR3 totals 15 residues. CDR3 loop: CASSVLAGSYNEQFF. The CDR3, as DNA: TGTGCCAGCAGCGTTCTAGCGGGGTCCTACAATGAGCAGTTCTTC.

This chain joins TRBV14 and TRBJ2-3; D tentatively reads TRBD1 or TRBD2 (6 bases each). Per germline, CDR1 SGHDN and CDR2 FVKESK. V was pared by 4 bases and J by 3 bases, with 8 bases between. CDR3 length: 13 residues. This chain's CDR3 is CASSLGGTDTQYF. The CDR3 DNA follows: TGTGCCAGCAGCCTAGGGGGGACAGATACGCAGTATTTT.

The chain uses TRBV10-2 and TRBJ2-3; the match to TRBD2 covers 12 bases. Unmatched junction bases numbered 7, after V lost 8 bases and J lost 4 bases. Germline V CDR1 and CDR2: WSHSY, SAAADI. This CDR3 is built from 15 residues. The CDR3 DNA reads TGCGCCAGCTACGAACTAGCGGGAGGCCCAGATACGCAGTATTTT. This codes for CASYELAGGPDTQYF.

This clone was found once. The rearrangement joins TRBV18 to TRBJ1-3; D remains unclear. The CDR3 has 17 residues. With 1 base removed from V and 0 bases from J, the gap between germline ends came to 13 bases. Germline V lookup: CDR1 KGHSH, CDR2 LQKENI. DNA of the CDR3: TGTGCCAGCTCACCACTTGCGGTTATTCACTCTGGAAACACCATATATTTT. Residues: CASSPLAVIHSGNTIYF.

This chain uses TRBV5-1 with TRBJ2-3; D might be TRBD2 (5 bases). With 4 bases removed from V and 0 bases from J, the gap between germline ends came to 9 bases. The germline CDR1 and CDR2 sequences are SGHRS and YFSETQ. The CDR3 loop spans 14 amino acids. The CDR3 reads CASSALGSTDTQYF. The CDR3 DNA reads TGCGCCAGCAGCGCACTAGGTAGCACAGATACGCAGTATTTT.

Concerning this clone itself: One end of the junction fails to match germline, which may point to a read error. The chain joins TRBV3-1 (or the pseudogene TRBV3-2) to TRBJ2-1, with no clear D. This CDR3 spans 12 amino acids. CDR1 and CDR2 (germline): LGHDT, YNNKEL (reference sequence). CDR3 coding DNA: TGTGCCAGCAGCCAAGAGGGTAGCCTCTCGATCTTC. It specifies CASSQEGSLSIF.

This rearrangement joins TRBV5-1 to TRBJ1-1, with TRBD1 as a possible D gene (5 bases). The CDR3 is made up of 16 amino acids. Between the trimmed V and J ends, which lost 0 bases and 2 bases, there was a span of 14 bases. Germline CDR1 SGHRS, CDR2 YFSETQ. CDR3 residues: CASSLVFGGGNTEAFF. CDR3 nucleotides: TGCGCCAGCAGCTTGGTTTTTGGGGGTGGAAACACTGAAGCTTTCTTT.

Remarks on this clone: One end of the junction fails to match germline, which may point to a read error. The rearrangement links TRBV29-1 to TRBJ1-2; D uncertain. Per germline, CDR1 SQVTM and CDR2 ANQGSEA. The CDR3 contains 8 residues. CDR3 loop: CSADDGLF. The CDR3 DNA sequence: TGCAGCGCTGACGACGGCCTCTTC.

This chain links TRBV5-8 with TRBJ2-5; D is possibly TRBD1 or TRBD2 (6 bases each). Germline CDR1 is SGHTS and CDR2 is YDEGEE. The CDR3 is 15 residues long. The V and J ends lost 0 bases and 4 bases respectively, with 13 bases between them. CDR3 DNA: TGTGCCAGCAGCTTGGAGGGGGGCCACAGAGAGACCCAGTACTTC. Translation: CASSLEGGHRETQYF.

This chain uses TRBV19 with TRBJ2-4, with TRBD2 matching 9 bases. The V segment lost 5 bases and the J segment 0 bases; nucleotides outside the gene matches: 8. The germline V gene encodes CDR1 LNHDA and CDR2 SQIVND (reference sequence). This CDR3 has 17 amino acids. Here the CDR3 reads CASSPERGALAKNIQYF. The CDR3 DNA is TGTGCCAGTAGTCCCGAGCGGGGGGCACTAGCCAAAAACATTCAGTACTTC.

V and J are TRBV5-1 and TRBJ2-3, with a weak D call TRBD2 (5 bases). The CDR3 is 13 residues long. V lost 6 bases, J lost 6 bases, and 14 bases lay in between. Per the germline V gene, CDR1 is SGHRS and CDR2 is YFSETQ. The CDR3 region is CASNLAASDTQYF. For the CDR3, the DNA is TGCGCCAGCAATCTAGCAGCATCCGATACGCAGTATTTT.

V gene TRBV2 combines with J gene TRBJ2-7; 7 bases agree with TRBD2. Germline CDR1 is SNHLY and CDR2 is FYNNEI. The CDR3 spans 13 residues. J lost 2 bases, V lost 8 bases, and 6 bases had no gene match. The CDR3 region has the DNA TGTGCCAGCGGGCGGACTAGTCCCTACGAGCAGTACTTC. Its protein is CASGRTSPYEQYF.

This chain connects TRBV19 to TRBJ1-6, with D possibly TRBD1 on 5 matching bases. Germline V gene sequence: CDR1 LNHDA, CDR2 SQIVND (reference sequence). Trimming left V 6 bases short and J 9 bases short, with 18 bases between. CDR3 size: 15 residues. The CDR3 here is CASRAAGSVASPLHF. CDR3 in DNA: TGTGCCAGTAGGGCTGCAGGGTCGGTCGCTTCACCCCTCCACTTT.